A selection of T cell receptor beta chains follows, all from one sample in a study of siplizumab effects on memory and regulatory T cells. Profiling relied on immunoSEQ multiplex PCR, and the TCRdb table lists in-frame clones only, not all of them. The sample comprises about 85,000 clones, 95% of which are singletons, and approximately 17% rests with the top ten. Sequenced material: CD8+ T cells sorted from blood. Receptors originate from a human donor in good health. The CDR3 runs from the conserved cysteine through the conserved F or W. Each record gives: CDR3 DNA, CDR3 protein, V gene, J gene, D gene, clone size. D genes are given only for firm matches. Clone size is shown for a subset of rows, as once, few, many or a class of expanded clone.

DNA: TGTGCCAGCAGCTCTGGCGGGAGCAACGAGCAGTACTTC
CDR3: CASSSGGSNEQYF
V: TRBV7-3
J: TRBJ2-7
D: TRBD2
size: NA

DNA: TGTGCCAGTAGCGGGAGTAGCTCCTACAATGAGCAGTTCTTC
CDR3: CASSGSSSYNEQFF
V: TRBV19
J: TRBJ2-1
D: NA
size: NA

DNA: TGTGCCAGTAGTATTAGTGGGACTGACTATGGCTACACCTTC
CDR3: CASSISGTDYGYTF
V: TRBV19
J: TRBJ1-2
D: NA
size: NA

DNA: TGCAGCGTAGGTTCGGGACTAACGATATACGAGCAGTACTTC
CDR3: CSVGSGLTIYEQYF
V: TRBV29-1
J: TRBJ2-7
D: TRBD2
size: NA

DNA: TGTGCCAGCAGCTCCCACCGACAGGGGGTGAGCACCGGGGAGCTGTTTTTT
CDR3: CASSSHRQGVSTGELFF
V: TRBV9
J: TRBJ2-2
D: TRBD1
size: few

DNA: TGCGCCAGCAGCCTAGGCAGGGGAACCTACGAGCAGTACTTC
CDR3: CASSLGRGTYEQYF
V: TRBV4-1
J: TRBJ2-7
D: NA
size: NA

DNA: TGTGCCAGCAGCTCCAACTCCTACGAGCAGTACTTC
CDR3: CASSSNSYEQYF
V: TRBV13
J: TRBJ2-7
D: NA
size: NA

DNA: TGTGCCAGCAGTCTCTCGACAGGGTTGAACACTGAAGCTTTCTTT
CDR3: CASSLSTGLNTEAFF
V: TRBV27
J: TRBJ1-1
D: TRBD1
size: NA

DNA: TGTGCCAGCAGTTACGGGGCGGCTGCCGAAGTGGCCCAGTACTTC
CDR3: CASSYGAAAEVAQYF
V: TRBV6-5
J: TRBJ2-5
D: NA
size: NA

DNA: TGTGCCAGCAGCCCGGATGAGGGCCCATCCCAAGAGACCCAGTACTTC
CDR3: CASSPDEGPSQETQYF
V: TRBV5-4
J: TRBJ2-5
D: NA
size: NA

DNA: TGCGCCAGCGGCGACAGCTACGAGCAGTACTTC
CDR3: CASGDSYEQYF
V: TRBV5-1
J: TRBJ2-7
D: NA
size: NA

DNA: TGTGCCAGCAGTTGGGGGGAAAACACCGGGGAGCTGTTTTTT
CDR3: CASSWGENTGELFF
V: TRBV6-5
J: TRBJ2-2
D: NA
size: NA

DNA: TGTGCCAGCAGCTTAGGCTCTTCGTGGCGGGAGGGCGACGAGCAGTACTTC
CDR3: CASSLGSSWREGDEQYF
V: TRBV7-6
J: TRBJ2-7
D: TRBD2
size: once

DNA: TGTGCCAGCAAACTAGCGGGAACTGAGCAGTTCTTC
CDR3: CASKLAGTEQFF
V: TRBV11-2
J: TRBJ2-1
D: TRBD2
size: NA

DNA: TGTGCCAGCAGCCTAACGGACATTCAGTACTTC
CDR3: CASSLTDIQYF
V: TRBV14
J: TRBJ2-4
D: NA
size: NA

DNA: TGTGCCAGTAGTATAGGCTCGAGGGGCAATCAGCCCCAGCATTTT
CDR3: CASSIGSRGNQPQHF
V: TRBV19
J: TRBJ1-5
D: NA
size: NA

DNA: TGTGCCAGTAGTGAGCGTTTTCCCGAGCAGTACTTC
CDR3: CASSERFPEQYF
V: TRBV19
J: TRBJ2-7
D: NA
size: NA

DNA: TGCGCCAGCAGTGAGTACGGACAGGGAGGAACTTTCTTT
CDR3: CASSEYGQGGTFF
V: TRBV10-1
J: TRBJ1-1
D: TRBD1
size: NA

DNA: TGTGCCACCCTCGGGGAATCCCGGGGGGAGACCCAGTACTTC
CDR3: CATLGESRGETQYF
V: TRBV15
J: TRBJ2-5
D: NA
size: NA

DNA: TGTGCCAGCAGTTTTGGGGGTGAGCAGTACTTC
CDR3: CASSFGGEQYF
V: TRBV28
J: TRBJ2-5
D: NA
size: NA

DNA: TGCGCCAGCAGCCAACTCGGACTGCCCTATGGCTACACCTTC
CDR3: CASSQLGLPYGYTF
V: TRBV4-1
J: TRBJ1-2
D: NA
size: NA

DNA: TGTGCCAGCAGTGAAGGGGAGACAGGGAGGTTC
CDR3: CASSEGETGRF
V: TRBV6-1
J: TRBJ1-2
D: TRBD1
size: NA

DNA: TGTGCCAGCAGCCCGGGCCCGCAGGGACAGGACACTGAAGCTTTCTTT
CDR3: CASSPGPQGQDTEAFF
V: TRBV7-9
J: TRBJ1-1
D: TRBD1
size: once

DNA: TGTGCCAGTAGGGATACAGGATCCTACGAGCAGTACTTC
CDR3: CASRDTGSYEQYF
V: TRBV19
J: TRBJ2-7
D: NA
size: NA

DNA: TGTGCCAGCAGCTTTGGAGCGGGAGGGGCCGGGACCCAGTACTTC
CDR3: CASSFGAGGAGTQYF
V: TRBV13
J: TRBJ2-5
D: TRBD2
size: NA

DNA: TGTGCCAGCAGTTTGTTAAGGGGCGGGTCCTACTACGAGCAGTACTTC
CDR3: CASSLLRGGSYYEQYF
V: TRBV28
J: TRBJ2-7
D: NA
size: once

DNA: TGTGCCAGCAGCGGACTAGCGGGAGGGTACAATGAGCAGTTCTTC
CDR3: CASSGLAGGYNEQFF
V: TRBV6-4
J: TRBJ2-1
D: TRBD2
size: NA

DNA: TGTGCCAGCAGCTTTCTCGAAGCATGGTACGAGCAGTACTTC
CDR3: CASSFLEAWYEQYF
V: TRBV7-8
J: TRBJ2-7
D: NA
size: NA

DNA: TGTGCCAGCCGAAGGGGGACTAGCCACACAGATACGCAGTATTTT
CDR3: CASRRGTSHTDTQYF
V: TRBV7-3
J: TRBJ2-3
D: TRBD2
size: NA

DNA: TGTGCCAGCTCACCGCTAGCGGAGCGGAACAATGAGCAGTTCTTC
CDR3: CASSPLAERNNEQFF
V: TRBV18
J: TRBJ2-1
D: TRBD2
size: NA

DNA: TGTGCCAGCAGTTTACTAAACAGGGGTGGGGCCAACGTCCTGACTTTC
CDR3: CASSLLNRGGANVLTF
V: TRBV27
J: TRBJ2-6
D: TRBD1
size: NA

DNA: TGTGCCAGCTCTAGCGGGACCTACAATGAGCAGTTCTTC
CDR3: CASSSGTYNEQFF
V: TRBV6-4
J: TRBJ2-1
D: TRBD2
size: NA

DNA: TGTGCCAGCAGCTTAAATCCTTTCGGGCGGGCCAACAATGAGCAGTTCTTC
CDR3: CASSLNPFGRANNEQFF
V: TRBV7-8
J: TRBJ2-1
D: NA
size: NA

DNA: TGTGCCAGCAGCGGCAACCCGGGGCCCTACGAGCAGTACTTC
CDR3: CASSGNPGPYEQYF
V: TRBV13
J: TRBJ2-7
D: NA
size: NA

DNA: TGTGCCAGCAGCCAATCCGGGACCTACGAGCAGTACTTC
CDR3: CASSQSGTYEQYF
V: TRBV7-9
J: TRBJ2-7
D: NA
size: once

DNA: TGTGCCAGCAGCCAGAGGGGGCCGAACACTGAAGCTTTCTTT
CDR3: CASSQRGPNTEAFF
V: TRBV6-5
J: TRBJ1-1
D: TRBD1
size: NA

DNA: TGCGCCAGCAGTGAGTCCCGGCAGGCATCCGATGAGCAGTTCTTC
CDR3: CASSESRQASDEQFF
V: TRBV10-1
J: TRBJ2-1
D: NA
size: NA

DNA: TGCGCCAGCAGCCAAGATCCACTCGGCTCCTACGAGCAGTACTTC
CDR3: CASSQDPLGSYEQYF
V: TRBV4-1
J: TRBJ2-7
D: NA
size: NA

DNA: TGTGCCAGCTCAACTAGGGAGGGGGATGAAGCTTTCTTT
CDR3: CASSTREGDEAFF
V: TRBV18
J: TRBJ1-1
D: NA
size: NA

DNA: TGCGCCAGCAGCCAAGATCCAGGACTTGGCAATCAGCCCCAGCATTTT
CDR3: CASSQDPGLGNQPQHF
V: TRBV4-1
J: TRBJ1-5
D: NA
size: NA

DNA: TGCAGCGTTGGGCCAGAGCAGTTCTTC
CDR3: CSVGPEQFF
V: TRBV29-1
J: TRBJ2-1
D: NA
size: once

DNA: TGTGCCAGCAGCGGATTCGAGGCCACAGATACGCAGTATTTT
CDR3: CASSGFEATDTQYF
V: TRBV5-4
J: TRBJ2-3
D: NA
size: once

DNA: TGCGCCAGCAGCCAAGGACTCAACACCGGGGAGCTGTTTTTT
CDR3: CASSQGLNTGELFF
V: TRBV4-1
J: TRBJ2-2
D: NA
size: NA

DNA: TGTGCCAGCAGTTACTTTCGAGGGATAAGCTACGAGCAGTACTTC
CDR3: CASSYFRGISYEQYF
V: TRBV6-5
J: TRBJ2-7
D: NA
size: NA

DNA: TGTGCCAGCAGCTCCGCCCTCGAGGGGGCGATGGATGGCTACACCTTC
CDR3: CASSSALEGAMDGYTF
V: TRBV7-9
J: TRBJ1-2
D: TRBD1
size: NA